The clone carrying this T cell receptor beta chain turned up a few times. The antigen remains undetermined. At collection, donors were nominally healthy, but unrecorded immune exposures were probable. This CDR3 is built from 13 residues. Germline V lookup: CDR1 GTSNPN, CDR2 SVGIG (reference sequence). The germline V and J ends were trimmed by 2 bases and 0 bases, with 8 bases remaining between them. The data belong to a study of cytomegalovirus exposure and HLA in healthy donors. Study results and limitations: Presence/absence results assume similar sequencing depth per donor, which may not hold.

The PCR ran on 60 Vbeta and 13 Jbeta primers. Under the authors' procedure: A later analysis tallied some 80 million unique TCR beta chains, approximately 11 million of them shared. Clones were sequenced by immunoSEQ multiplex PCR, and TCRdb holds only the in-frame ones, with some missing. V and J calls plus clone size are reproduced from that table; the DNA served to infer D and trimming. The table has approximately 95,000 clones, around 84% seen once. V gene TRBV30 combines with J gene TRBJ2-7; a weak D match, TRBD2 (5 bases). The sequence was collected from a woman between 40 and 50 years old in good health and CMV-seropositive. The sample was PBMCs. The CDR3 here is CAWSRGSSYEQYF. The CDR3 DNA follows: TGTGCCTGGAGTAGAGGGAGCTCCTACGAGCAGTACTTC.